This T cell receptor (beta chain) was sequenced during a study of shared clonotypes between healthy human individuals. Concerning this clone: This same CDR3 is encoded by further DNA sequences in the sample.

Method: immunoSEQ multiplex PCR; TCRdb's copy keeps in-frame clones and lacks some. Counted here are over 2 million clones, roughly 96% occurring once; the ten biggest clones make up under 0.15%. Germline V gene sequence: CDR1 SGHAT, CDR2 FQNNGV. V lost 1 base and J 0 bases, leaving 5 bases between the germline ends. This CDR3 region has 14 residues. This TCR was recovered from a man aged 18 to 30 in good health. V gene TRBV11-2 combines with J gene TRBJ2-3; no definite D call. The source material was naive CD4+ T cells sorted from blood. Subset described: CD45RA+ positively selected. The CDR3 bases are TGTGCCAGCAGCTTAGGCCCTAGCACAGATACGCAGTATTTT. Encoded protein: CASSLGPSTDTQYF.